This entry is about one T cell receptor (beta chain). Germline V lookup: CDR1 SEHNR, CDR2 FQNEAQ (reference sequence). The CDR3 runs 15 residues. The V end lost 3 bases, the J end lost 4 bases, and 15 bases lay between the germline ends. Authors' data handling: Reference gene primer amplification gave nucleated cell count estimates. Clones were read by immunoSEQ multiplex PCR, and TCRdb kept only the in-frame ones, dropping some. That table furnishes V, J and clone size, whereas the DNA furnished D and trimming. The table shows about 83,000 clones, with around 84% occurring only once. The sample is drawn from a study of blood T cell repertoires in COVID-19. Study-level information: Samples of COVID-19 (acute and convalescent) were obtained from the United States, Italy and Spain. PBMCs, B-cell-depleted T cells, or T cells provided the cDNA or gDNA that made up the material.

Sequenced input: peripheral blood. The receptor was derived from an elderly man with active or convalescent COVID-19. V is TRBV7-9 and J is TRBJ1-1, with D possibly TRBD1 on 6 matching bases. The CDR3 bases are TGTGCCAGCAGCTTGAGGACAGAGCCAGGCACTGAAGCTTTCTTT. It yields the protein CASSLRTEPGTEAFF.